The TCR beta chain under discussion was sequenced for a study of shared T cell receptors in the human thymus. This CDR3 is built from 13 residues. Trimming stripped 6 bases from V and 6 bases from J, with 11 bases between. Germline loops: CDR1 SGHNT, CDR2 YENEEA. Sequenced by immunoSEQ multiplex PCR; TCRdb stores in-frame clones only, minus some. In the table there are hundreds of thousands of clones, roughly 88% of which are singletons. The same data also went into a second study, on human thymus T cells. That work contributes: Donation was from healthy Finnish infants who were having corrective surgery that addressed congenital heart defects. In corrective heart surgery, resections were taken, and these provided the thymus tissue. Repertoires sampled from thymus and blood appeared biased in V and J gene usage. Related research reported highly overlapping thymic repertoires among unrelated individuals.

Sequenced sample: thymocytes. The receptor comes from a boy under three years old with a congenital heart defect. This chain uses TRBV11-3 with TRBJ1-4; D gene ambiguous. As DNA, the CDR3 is TGTGCCAGCAGTTGGGAGCGGGATGAAAAACTGTTTTTT. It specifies CASSWERDEKLFF.